This T cell receptor (beta chain) was captured by sequencing in a study of blood T cell repertoires in COVID-19. Germline loops: CDR1 SGHRS, CDR2 YFSETQ. The trim removed 4 bases at V and 2 bases at J, leaving 8 bases unmatched. CDR3 length equals 16 residues. Assay used: immunoSEQ multiplex PCR; TCRdb lists only in-frame clones, some missing. The sample lists approximately 250,000 clones, around 93% seen once, with approximately 2.9% in the top ten. Enrolled through a virtual design, the participants were between about 18 and 100 years of age and came from 24 US areas. Within 2 weeks before study entry, exposed participants met a COVID-19 case.

The sequence was collected from a man in his forties who had been exposed to COVID-19. V and J are TRBV5-1 and TRBJ1-3; 8 bases agree with TRBD1. Sequencing was done on a sample of PBMCs or T cells enriched from blood (not recorded which). The CDR3 loop reads CASSNETGDAGNTIYF. CDR3 DNA: TGCGCCAGCAGCAACGAGACAGGGGACGCTGGAAACACCATATATTTT.